The 5 T cell receptor beta chains listed next were all sequenced from one sample in a study of identical twins. TCRdb itself ran the 5' RACE reads through MiXCR, one entry per CDR3 protein. Here the sample spans 550,000 to 700,000 distinct CDR3 sequences, more than 9% being singletons. Separately, the same data were catalogued under a study of yellow fever vaccine responses in identical twins.

Source material: PBMCs. The receptors stem from a woman aged 18 to 35 in good health.

A few counts support this clonotype. Here the CDR3 reads CASSSLTGGWTEAFF. For the CDR3, the DNA is TGCGCCAGCAGCTCACTGACAGGGGGTTGGACTGAAGCTTTCTTT. This chain uses TRBV5-1 with TRBJ1-1; 9 positions match TRBD1. This CDR3 comprises 15 residues. Germline CDR1 is SGHRS and CDR2 is YFSETQ. The ends lost 3 bases at V and 5 bases at J; junction bases unmatched: 8.

In this sample, this clonotype turned up a few times. The rearrangement links TRBV6-5 to TRBJ1-1; no reliable D call. V gave up 2 bases and J gave up 1 base, with 8 bases separating them. The CDR3 is 14 residues long. The V gene's germline CDR1 is MNHEY and CDR2 SVGAGI. This CDR3 reads CASSYGKGNTEAFF. The CDR3 coding sequence is TGTGCCAGCAGTTACGGTAAAGGGAACACTGAAGCTTTCTTT.

The gene calls are TRBV20-1 and TRBJ2-1; 7 bases are shared with TRBD2. The CDR3 loop spans 20 amino acids. Trimming removed 1 base from V and 1 base from J; junction bases left unmatched: 19. The germline V gene has CDR1 DFQATT and CDR2 SNEGSKA (reference sequence). In DNA form, the CDR3 reads TGCAGTGCTAGAGGCGAAGGCCTAGCGGCTTCCCTCCTGTCCTACAATGAGCAGTTCTTC. This encodes CSARGEGLAASLLSYNEQFF.

The chain couples TRBV30 to TRBJ2-1; D is unclear. The CDR3 is 12 residues long. With 5 bases removed from V and 6 bases from J, the gap between germline ends came to 11 bases. CDR1 is GTSNPN, CDR2 SVGIG, per germline (reference sequence). CDR3 nucleotide sequence: TGTGCCTGGGCACCACGGGTCAATGAGCAGTTCTTC. Protein product: CAWAPRVNEQFF.

Here the CDR3 reads CAISESTGGSSTDTQYF. The CDR3 nucleotides are TGTGCCATCAGTGAGTCGACGGGGGGCTCTAGCACAGATACGCAGTATTTT. V usage is TRBV10-3 and J usage is TRBJ2-3; TRBD2 is a possible D gene (7 bases). Germline CDR1 ENHRY, CDR2 SYGVKD. V was pared by 0 bases and J by 0 bases, with 13 bases between. The CDR3 contains 17 residues.